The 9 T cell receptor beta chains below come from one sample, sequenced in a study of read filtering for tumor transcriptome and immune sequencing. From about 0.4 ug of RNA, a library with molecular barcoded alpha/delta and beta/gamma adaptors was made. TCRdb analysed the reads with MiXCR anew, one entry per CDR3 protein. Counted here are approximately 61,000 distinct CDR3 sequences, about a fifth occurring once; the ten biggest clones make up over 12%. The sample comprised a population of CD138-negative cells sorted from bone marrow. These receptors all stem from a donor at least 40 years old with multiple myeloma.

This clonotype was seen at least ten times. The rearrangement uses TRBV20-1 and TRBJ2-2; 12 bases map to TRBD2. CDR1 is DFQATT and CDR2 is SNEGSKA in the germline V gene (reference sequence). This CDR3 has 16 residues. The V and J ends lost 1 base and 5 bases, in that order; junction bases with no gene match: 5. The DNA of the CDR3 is TGCAGTGCTAGAGGTCTAGCGGGAGGGAGTACCGGGGAGCTGTTTTTT. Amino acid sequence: CSARGLAGGSTGELFF.

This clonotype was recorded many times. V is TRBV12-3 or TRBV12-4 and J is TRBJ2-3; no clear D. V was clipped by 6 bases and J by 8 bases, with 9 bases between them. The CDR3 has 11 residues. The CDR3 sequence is CASREDGTQYF. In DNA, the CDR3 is TGTGCCAGCAGAGAGGATGGTACGCAGTATTTT.

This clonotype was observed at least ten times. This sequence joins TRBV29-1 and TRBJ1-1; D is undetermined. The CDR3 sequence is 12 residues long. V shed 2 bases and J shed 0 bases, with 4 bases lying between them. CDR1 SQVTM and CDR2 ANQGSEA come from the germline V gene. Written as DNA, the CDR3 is TGCAGCGTTGAAACAGTGAACACTGAAGCTTTCTTT. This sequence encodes CSVETVNTEAFF. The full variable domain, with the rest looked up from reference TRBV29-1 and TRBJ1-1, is SAVISQKPSRDICQRGTSLTIQCQVDSQVTMMFWYRQQPGQSLTLIATANQGSEATYESGFVIDKFPISRPNLTFSTLTVSNMSPEDSSIYLCSVETVNTEAFFGQGTRLTVV.

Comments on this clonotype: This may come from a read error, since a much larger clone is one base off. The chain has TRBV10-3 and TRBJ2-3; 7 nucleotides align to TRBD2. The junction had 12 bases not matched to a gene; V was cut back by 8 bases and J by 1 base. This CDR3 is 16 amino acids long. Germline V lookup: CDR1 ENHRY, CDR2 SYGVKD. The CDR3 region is CAIGSTEAGGTDTQYF. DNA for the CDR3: TGTGCCATCGGTTCCACCGAGGCGGGAGGCACAGATACGCAGTATTTT.

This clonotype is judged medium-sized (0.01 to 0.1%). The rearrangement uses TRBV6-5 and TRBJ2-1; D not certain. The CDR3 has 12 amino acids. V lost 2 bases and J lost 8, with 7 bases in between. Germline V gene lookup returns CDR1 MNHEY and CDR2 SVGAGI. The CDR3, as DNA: TGTGCCAGCAGTTACAACCGAGATGAGCAGTTCTTC. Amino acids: CASSYNRDEQFF.

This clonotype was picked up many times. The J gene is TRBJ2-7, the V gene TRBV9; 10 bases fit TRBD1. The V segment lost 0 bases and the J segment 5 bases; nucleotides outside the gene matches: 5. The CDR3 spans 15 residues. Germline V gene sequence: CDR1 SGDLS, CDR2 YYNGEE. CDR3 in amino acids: CASSVGGDRGHEQYF. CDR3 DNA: TGTGCCAGCAGCGTAGGAGGGGACAGGGGCCACGAGCAGTACTTC.

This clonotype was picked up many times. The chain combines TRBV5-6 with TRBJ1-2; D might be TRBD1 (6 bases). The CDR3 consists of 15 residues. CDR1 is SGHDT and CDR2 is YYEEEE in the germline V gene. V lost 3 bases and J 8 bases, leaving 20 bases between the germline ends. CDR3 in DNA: TGTGCCAGCAGCTATGGGAGTAACAGGGCACAAGGCTACACCTTC. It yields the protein CASSYGSNRAQGYTF.

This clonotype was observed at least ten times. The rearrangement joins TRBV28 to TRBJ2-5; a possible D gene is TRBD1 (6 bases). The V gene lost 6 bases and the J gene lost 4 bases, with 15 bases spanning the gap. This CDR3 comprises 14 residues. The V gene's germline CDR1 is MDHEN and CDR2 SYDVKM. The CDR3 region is CASRNDRIGETQYF. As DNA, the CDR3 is TGTGCCAGCAGGAACGACAGGATTGGAGAGACCCAGTACTTC.

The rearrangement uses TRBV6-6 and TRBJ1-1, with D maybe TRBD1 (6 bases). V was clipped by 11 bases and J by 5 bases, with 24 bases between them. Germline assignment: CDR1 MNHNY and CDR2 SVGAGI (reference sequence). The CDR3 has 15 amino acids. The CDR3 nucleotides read TGTGCCGGCATCCAAGGGCAGGGGATAGGTACTGAAGCTTTCTTT. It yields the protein CAGIQGQGIGTEAFF.